Below, one TCR beta chain is given with its context. Its antigen remains unknown. Individuals selected for sequencing had exhibited CD8+CD57+ cell expansion on flow cytometry. This specimen comes from a study of CD8+CD57+ T cells in acquired aplastic anemia. The overall study: An average of roughly 3 ug of DNA was obtained from sorted CD4+ and CD8+ cells. Study-level points and caveats: CD8+ Simpson's diversity showed no significant patient-control difference. Patients and controls shared nearly 30 CD8+ CDR3 sequences, which appeared highly expressed in patients and within their immunodominant clones.

Genomic DNA acted as the template from which TCR beta VDJ combination and CDR3 sequence profiling were carried out. TCRdb reanalysed the reads using MiXCR and keeps one entry per CDR3 protein. The sample includes approximately 150,000 distinct CDR3 sequences, 60% to 80% of them seen just once. Germline CDR1 and CDR2: SEHNR and FQNEAQ (reference sequence). Trimming cost V 1 base and J 5 bases, with 20 bases left between them. CDR3 length: 17 residues. The chain carries TRBV7-9 and TRBJ1-1; possibly TRBD1 for D (6 bases). The sequence derives from a human donor with aplastic anemia. The sequenced sample consisted of sorted CD4+, CD8+, or CD8+CD57+ T cells (not recorded which) from PBMCs. Written as DNA, the CDR3 is TGTGCCAGCAGCTTAGGGAGGGGTACGGGGGCGAGGACTGAAGCTTTCTTT. Amino acid sequence: CASSLGRGTGARTEAFF.